This T cell receptor beta chain comes out of a study of relationships among human T cell subsets. This CDR3 comprises 14 residues. CDR1 and CDR2 (germline): MNHNS, SASEGT. V dropped 4 bases and J dropped 2 bases, with 12 bases sitting between them. Th2 cells were selected with anti-CD294 beads after removing CD4+CD56+ natural killer T cells. This clonotype occurred once. The T cell receptor alpha and beta CDR3 regions were amplified from mRNA by semiquantitative ARM-PCR. Tagged nested gene-specific primers were used first, then communal superprimers amplified exponentially. One entry per CDR3 protein results from TCRdb running MiXCR on the multiplex PCR reads. The data contain 3,000 to 4,000 distinct CDR3 sequences, roughly 51% of them singletons.

V usage is TRBV6-1 and J usage is TRBJ2-7; perhaps TRBD1 as D (5 bases). Sequencing used CD4+ Th2 cells sorted from blood. This clonotype originated in a man aged 40-55 years in good health. The CDR3 sequence is CASSVTRTTYEQYF. CDR3 coding DNA: TGTGCCAGCAGTGTGACACGGACAACCTACGAGCAGTACTTC.